The 20 T cell receptor beta chains reported below all come from one sample, sequenced in a study of blood T cells in healthy people across ages. Using a J-beta primer mix together with a sample-barcoded 5' primer, a second PCR was run for roughly 7 to 12 cycles. TCRdb ran MiXCR on the 5' RACE reads and lists one entry per CDR3 protein. The data contain 630,000 or so distinct CDR3 sequences, approximately 30% of them singletons. The sample comprised blood. The source of these receptors is an elderly woman in good health.

The chain is built from TRBV5-1 and TRBJ1-1, with 8 bases lining up with TRBD1. V dropped 1 base and J dropped 3; count of bases not matched to a gene: 2. This CDR3 has 14 amino acids. In germline, CDR1 is SGHRS, CDR2 YFSETQ. CDR3 in amino acids: CASSLTGGYTEAFF. In DNA form, the CDR3 reads TGCGCCAGCAGCTTGACAGGGGGATACACTGAAGCTTTCTTT.

Comment on this clonotype: A much larger clone differs from this one at a single base, so this may be a read error. This sequence joins TRBV5-1 and TRBJ1-2; TRBD1 aligns across 8 bases. This CDR3 is 16 amino acids long. The junction had 9 bases not matched to a gene; V was cut back by 3 bases and J by 2 bases. CDR1 SGHRS and CDR2 YFSETQ come from the germline V gene. DNA for the CDR3: TGCGCCAGCAGCTCGGCCCCCCAGGGGGCGAACTATGGCTACACCTTC. Translating it yields CASSSAPQGANYGYTF. The variable domain in full, with the rest retrieved from reference TRBV5-1 and TRBJ1-2, is KAGVTQTPRYLIKTRGQQVTLSCSPISGHRSVSWYQQTPGQGLQFLFEYFSETQRNKGNFPGRFSGRQFSNSRSEMNVSTLELGDSALYLCASSSAPQGANYGYTFGSGTRLTVV.

This clonotype came up many times. This sequence joins TRBV12-3 or TRBV12-4 and TRBJ2-5; D is uncertain. This CDR3 is built from 14 residues. Trimming took 3 bases from V and 0 from J, leaving 8 bases between them. CDR3 bases: TGTGCCAGCAGTTTTCACGGACACCAAGAGACCCAGTACTTC. Translation gives CASSFHGHQETQYF.

This clonotype was recorded at least ten times. The chain recombines TRBV6-5 with TRBJ1-2, with a possible D match to TRBD1 (5 bases). Trimming took off 7 bases at V and 8 bases at J, with 20 bases between the two ends. The CDR3 runs to 14 residues. Germline assignment: CDR1 MNHEY and CDR2 SVGAGI. Here the CDR3 reads CASTQYQGSKGYTF. CDR3 nucleotide sequence: TGTGCCAGCACCCAATACCAGGGTTCGAAGGGCTACACCTTC.

This clonotype was detected only once. V gene TRBV5-1 combines with J gene TRBJ2-1; 10 positions match TRBD1. Germline CDR1 reads SGHRS; CDR2 reads YFSETQ. CDR3 length: 15 amino acids. V lost 3 bases, J lost 8 bases, and 8 bases stayed unmatched. CDR3 sequence reads: CASSYYGQGDDEQFF. The CDR3, as DNA: TGCGCCAGCAGCTACTACGGACAGGGGGACGATGAGCAGTTCTTC.

This chain links TRBV20-1 with TRBJ1-2, with D unclear. The CDR3 has 13 residues. The germline CDR1 and CDR2 sequences are DFQATT and SNEGSKA (reference sequence). V lost 5 bases, J lost 0 bases, and 10 bases lay in between. This CDR3 is CSAGLPPNYGYTF. CDR3 nucleotide sequence: TGCAGTGCTGGTCTACCACCTAACTATGGCTACACCTTC.

Ten or more counts support this clonotype. The genes are TRBV20-1 and TRBJ2-3; D perhaps matches TRBD2 (7 bases). The germline gives CDR1 DFQATT, CDR2 SNEGSKA (reference sequence). The CDR3 totals 15 residues. V was clipped by 6 bases and J by 7 bases, with 23 bases between them. CDR3 loop: CSAAGAPSGVNTQYF. In nucleotides, the CDR3 is TGCAGTGCGGCGGGGGCGCCCAGCGGGGTCAATACGCAGTATTTT.

This clonotype was picked up a small number of times. The chain carries TRBV21-1 and TRBJ1-1. TRBV21-1 is a known pseudogene. The CDR3 contains 18 residues. This CDR3 reads CASSKAYHLGGGGTEAFF. The CDR3 DNA sequence: TGTGCCAGCAGCAAAGCGTATCATCTGGGGGGAGGTGGAACTGAAGCTTTCTTT.

The chain couples TRBV3-1 to TRBJ1-4; D uncertain. This CDR3 has 16 amino acids. Trimming stripped 0 bases from V and 4 bases from J, with 12 bases between. Germline V gene data show CDR1 as LGHDT and CDR2 as YNNKEL (reference sequence). The CDR3 nucleotides read TGTGCCAGCAGCCAAGAATCCCAGTCCCTTAATGAAAAACTGTTTTTT. Translating it yields CASSQESQSLNEKLFF.

This chain joins TRBV28 and TRBJ2-1; unclear D gene. V was cut by 2 bases and J by 6 bases, with 8 bases left in between. The CDR3 is 13 residues long. The V gene's germline CDR1 is MDHEN and CDR2 SYDVKM. CDR3: CASSLTLGNEQFF. The CDR3 DNA reads TGTGCCAGCAGTTTAACCTTGGGCAATGAGCAGTTCTTC.

The rearrangement uses TRBV6-1 and TRBJ1-1; D not resolved. The V end lost 7 bases, the J end lost 0 bases, and 9 bases lay between the germline ends. The CDR3 is 13 amino acids. The germline V gene encodes CDR1 MNHNS and CDR2 SASEGT. The CDR3 DNA is TGTGCCAGCAAGGCGGTATTGAACACTGAAGCTTTCTTT. This gives the protein CASKAVLNTEAFF.

There are many counts of this clonotype. The gene calls are TRBV28 and TRBJ2-5, with TRBD1 matching over 7 bases. This CDR3 region has 13 residues. V lost 5 bases and J lost 7; bases outside the gene matches: 7. The germline V gene has CDR1 MDHEN and CDR2 SYDVKM. The DNA for the CDR3 is TGTGCCAGCAGTCCAGGGGACAGATGGACCCAGTACTTC. Its translation is CASSPGDRWTQYF. Using reference TRBV28 and TRBJ2-5 for the parts outside the CDR3, the full variable domain is DVKVTQSSRYLVKRTGEKVFLECVQDMDHENMFWYRQDPGLGLRLIYFSYDVKMKEKGDIPEGYSVSREKKERFSLILESASTNQTSMYLCASSPGDRWTQYFGPGTRLLVL.

This clonotype occurred many times. The V call is TRBV11-1, the J call TRBJ1-1; TRBD1 matches 8 bases. This CDR3 spans 17 amino acids. V lost 4 bases, J lost 4 bases, and 14 bases stayed unmatched. CDR1 is SGHAT, CDR2 FQDESV, per germline (reference sequence). CDR3 sequence (DNA): TGTGCCAGCAGCTCCCGGACAGGGTGGATGTTCAGCACTGAAGCTTTCTTT. Amino acids: CASSSRTGWMFSTEAFF.

The V call is TRBV5-1, the J call TRBJ2-3; D is unclear. The CDR3 consists of 14 residues. Germline V lookup: CDR1 SGHRS, CDR2 YFSETQ. The V end lost 0 bases, the J end lost 6 bases, and 11 bases lay between the germline ends. The CDR3 region is CASSLGPMGDTQYF. CDR3 nucleotide sequence: TGCGCCAGCAGCTTGGGACCCATGGGGGATACGCAGTATTTT.

This clonotype was picked up a small number of times. The genes are TRBV19 and TRBJ2-3; TRBD2 agrees at 12 bases. Germline CDR1 is LNHDA and CDR2 is SQIVND (reference sequence). The CDR3 is 16 amino acids. With 3 bases clipped from V and 1 base from J, the junction kept 2 bases outside the gene matches. This chain's CDR3 is CASSMLAGGRTDTQYF. Written as DNA, the CDR3 is TGTGCCAGTAGTATGCTAGCGGGGGGGCGCACAGATACGCAGTATTTT. The entire variable domain, with the rest obtained from reference TRBV19 and TRBJ2-3, is as follows: DGGITQSPKYLFRKEGQNVTLSCEQNLNHDAMYWYRQDPGQGLRLIYYSQIVNDFQKGDIAEGYSVSREKKESFPLTVTSAQKNPTAFYLCASSMLAGGRTDTQYFGPGTRLTVL.

This clonotype was found many times. V usage is TRBV3-1 and J usage is TRBJ1-5, with D perhaps TRBD1 (5 bases). The germline gives CDR1 LGHDT, CDR2 YNNKEL (reference sequence). Trimming cost V 4 bases and J 6 bases, with 16 bases left between them. CDR3 length: 15 residues. The CDR3 spells CASSPGARVGQPQHF. The CDR3 nucleotides read TGTGCCAGCAGCCCCGGGGCGAGGGTTGGTCAGCCCCAGCATTTT.

This clonotype was observed at least ten times. This chain connects TRBV25-1 to TRBJ2-5; D is unclear. This CDR3 has 11 amino acids. Germline CDR1 MGHDK, CDR2 SYGVNS. V lost 6 bases and J lost 7, with 9 bases in between. The CDR3 coding sequence is TGTGCCAGCAGGGATTCGTGGACCCAGTACTTC. Encoded protein: CASRDSWTQYF.

The chain uses TRBV7-2 and TRBJ2-3; tentative D call: TRBD2 (6 bases). The CDR3 runs to 15 residues. The V gene's germline CDR1 is SGHTA and CDR2 FQGNSA. V was cut by 1 base and J by 4 bases, with 12 bases left in between. The CDR3 protein is CASSLGGPSADTQYF. The CDR3 DNA reads as TGTGCCAGCAGCTTAGGGGGCCCTAGCGCAGATACGCAGTATTTT.

This clonotype was counted at least ten times. CDR3 DNA: TGTGCCACCAGTGATTATGAGGAGCAGTTCTTC. Translating gives CATSDYEEQFF. The J gene is TRBJ2-1, the V gene TRBV24-1, with D hard to call. The CDR3 totals 11 residues. Trimming cost V 2 bases and J 10 bases, with 5 bases left between them. In germline, CDR1 is KGHDR, CDR2 SFDVKD.

Many counts were recorded for this clonotype. V gene TRBV10-3 combines with J gene TRBJ2-1, with D perhaps assigned TRBD1 or TRBD2 (5 bases each). The CDR3 sequence is 15 residues long. Germline CDR1 reads ENHRY; CDR2 reads SYGVKD. V gave up 3 bases and J gave up 9 bases, with 18 bases separating them. The CDR3 nucleotides read TGTGCCATCAGTGAACGGGACGCCCTTAGGGGTGAGCAGTTCTTC. It yields the protein CAISERDALRGEQFF.